The entry below describes one T cell receptor (beta chain). No cognate antigen has been identified for it. Base qualities are not recorded, but no much larger clone differs from it by a single base. TCRbeta CDR3 regions were amplified from genomic DNA using the immunoSEQ Assay, a bias-controlled multiplex PCR. Regarding the original processing steps: The number of nucleated cells in each sample was estimated from the amplification of reference gene primers within the assay. To quantify the absolute abundance of each unique TCRbeta CDR3 rearrangement, sequence reads were collapsed and filtered. Productive Simpson clonality was computed per sample as the square root of Simpson's diversity index over productive rearrangements. What TCRdb holds here is the immuneACCESS table cut down to in-frame rearrangements. Part of the clones is not present; checked against another copy, under half of the missing clones reflect an unresolved V gene, and the others are unexplained. The V and J calls and clone size are taken from that table; D and trimming were inferred from the DNA. In this sample the table shows about 220,000 clones, 85% to 90% of which occur a single time. The leading ten clones occupy more than 12% of the sample.

V is pared back by 8 bases and J by 0 bases, with 11 bases lying between the germline termini. CDR3 length: 14 amino acids, cysteine to phenylalanine. The retained sequence is limited to the CDR3, 42 bases, with the frame set at the first base. CDR1 is given as ENHRY and CDR2 as SYGVKD, both from the germline V gene. Participants in the prospective study were aged roughly 18 to 100 years, lived in under 30 United States geographic areas, and enrolled through a virtual design. To assign participants to cohorts, the prospective study relied on clinical history that participants themselves reported in a screening survey and a study questionnaire. Exposed participants were defined as having been in contact with someone with a PCR-confirmed or clinician-diagnosed COVID-19 case within 2 weeks of study entry. In the prospective study, whole blood, serum and a nasopharyngeal or oropharyngeal swab were collected from each participant by mobile phlebotomists. Over a roughly two-month period, participants in the prospective study had the option of providing additional blood draws and questionnaires. Prospective study blood samples were shipped either frozen or at room temperature before DNA extraction.

The data were obtained in a study of blood T cell repertoires in COVID-19 (dated by TCRdb to 2020 to 2022). Regarding the study in general: The collaborator samples originated in the United States, Italy and Spain and spanned the acute and convalescent phases of COVID-19. The material from the prospective study consisted of cDNA or gDNA derived from T cells, B-cell-depleted T cells, or PBMCs. Deeply sampled blood TCRbeta repertoires from subjects exposed to, actively infected with, or recovered from COVID-19 were included in the dataset. The repertoires were released in a freely available public database meant as a resource for research on the immune response to SARS-CoV-2. The samples were drawn from two sources: the first 160 participants of the ongoing ImmuneRACE study, and 1,254 subjects contributed by 6 global collaborators. Sample metadata almost always included a de-identified subject ID, COVID-19 status, age in years and sex. HLA class I and class II types, where available, came from metadata supplied by the sample provider rather than from assay-based typing. What the study reported, not specific to this receptor: How much clinical and demographic metadata was included differed by source and by participant, and the metadata was provided uncurated.

This chain is built from TRBV10-3 and TRBJ1-3; the D gene cannot be named for sure. This TCR came from a young man who had been exposed to COVID-19. Sequencing input: PBMCs or T cells enriched from blood (not recorded which). The CDR3 loop reads CAILATASGNTIYF. The DNA sequence is TGTGCCATCTTGGCCACCGCCTCTGGAAACACCATATATTTT.